This is a list of T cell receptor beta chains from one sample in a study of memory CD4+ T cells and cytomegalovirus serostatus. The protocol was immunoSEQ multiplex PCR, while the TCRdb copy is restricted to in-frame clones and leaves out a portion. Among tens of thousands of clones listed, 65% to 85% were seen once. The sequenced material came from memory CD4+ T cells from blood. The receptors stem from an adult in good health and CMV-seronegative. Each CDR3 is given with its conserved first and last residue. The D gene is left open where the match is weak. Size is stated for part of the rows, as once, few or many counts, or as a class when the clone is expanded.

size | J | D | V | CDR3 | DNA
NA | TRBJ1-1 | NA | TRBV6-5 | CASSLSFMNTEAFF | TGTGCCAGCAGTTTAAGCTTTATGAACACTGAAGCTTTCTTT
few | TRBJ2-3 | NA | TRBV6-6 | CASSYVSTDTQYF | TGTGCCAGCAGTTACGTTAGCACAGATACGCAGTATTTT
NA | TRBJ1-6 | NA | TRBV11-1 | CASSHGESPLHF | TGTGCCAGCAGCCACGGTGAATCACCCCTCCACTTT
NA | TRBJ2-7 | NA | TRBV5-3 | CASPPYEQYF | TGTGCCTCCCCCCCCTACGAGCAGTACTTC
NA | TRBJ1-2 | TRBD1 | TRBV30 | CAWSIQGLSYGYTF | TGTGCCTGGAGTATACAGGGGCTAAGCTATGGCTACACCTTC
once | TRBJ1-6 | TRBD1 | TRBV5-5 | CASSLEPWPGGSPLHF | TGTGCCAGCAGCTTGGAACCTTGGCCAGGGGGTTCACCCCTCCACTTT
NA | TRBJ2-5 | TRBD2 | TRBV4-1 | CASSQEGTSFFGTQYF | TGCGCCAGCAGCCAAGAAGGGACTAGTTTCTTCGGGACCCAGTACTTC
NA | TRBJ2-7 | NA | TRBV20-1 | CSARGGLSWIF | TGCAGTGCTAGGGGGGGGCTCTCGTGGATCTTC
once | TRBJ2-7 | NA | TRBV28 | CASSSSRGGQPYEQYF | TGTGCCAGCAGTTCCTCTCGGGGGGGACAGCCCTACGAGCAGTACTTC
once | TRBJ2-7 | TRBD1 | TRBV7-9 | CASSSPGQLNSEQYF | TGTGCCAGCAGCTCACCGGGACAGTTGAATTCCGAGCAGTACTTC
NA | TRBJ1-6 | TRBD1 | TRBV10-3 | CAIRDRSFGSPLHF | TGTGCCATCCGGGACAGATCATTCGGATCACCCCTCCACTTT
NA | TRBJ1-1 | TRBD1 | TRBV29-1 | CSVVRQGDVEAFF | TGCAGCGTCGTAAGACAGGGTGATGTTGAAGCTTTCTTT
NA | TRBJ2-3 | TRBD1 | TRBV19 | CASSLRQGTYADTQYF | TGTGCCAGTAGTCTCCGACAGGGTACGTACGCAGATACGCAGTATTTT
few | TRBJ1-1 | NA | TRBV5-1 | CASSLVRGTEAFF | TGCGCCAGCAGCTTGGTAAGGGGAACTGAAGCTTTCTTT
NA | TRBJ2-1 | TRBD1 | TRBV29-1 | CSVDRDSLPEQFF | TGCAGCGTTGACAGGGACAGTTTGCCTGAGCAGTTCTTC
NA | TRBJ2-5 | NA | TRBV7-2 | CASSLEGLAQETQYF | TGTGCCAGCAGCTTAGAAGGTCTAGCTCAAGAGACCCAGTACTTC
NA | TRBJ2-1 | NA | TRBV28 | CAAQKGTEQFF | TGTGCCGCCCAAAAGGGAACTGAGCAGTTCTTC